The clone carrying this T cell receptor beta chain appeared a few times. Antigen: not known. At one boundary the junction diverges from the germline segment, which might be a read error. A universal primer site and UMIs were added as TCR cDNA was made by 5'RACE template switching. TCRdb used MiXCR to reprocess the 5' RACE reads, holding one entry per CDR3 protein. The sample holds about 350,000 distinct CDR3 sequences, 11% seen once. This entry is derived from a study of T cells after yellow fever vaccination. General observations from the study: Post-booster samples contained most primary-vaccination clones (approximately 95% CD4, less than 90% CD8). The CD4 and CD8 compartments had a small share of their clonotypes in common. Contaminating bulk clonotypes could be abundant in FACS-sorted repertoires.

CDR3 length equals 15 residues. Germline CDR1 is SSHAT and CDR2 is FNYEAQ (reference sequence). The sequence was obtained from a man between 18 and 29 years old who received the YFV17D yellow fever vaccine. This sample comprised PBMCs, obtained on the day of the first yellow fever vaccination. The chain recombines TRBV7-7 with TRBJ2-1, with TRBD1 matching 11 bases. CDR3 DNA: TGTGCTAGCAGCGTAGGACAGGGGGCATTCGATGAGCAGTTCTTC. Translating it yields CASSVGQGAFDEQFF.